This T cell receptor (beta chain) was recorded in a study of blood T cell repertoires in COVID-19. This CDR3 has 15 residues. Germline lookup yields CDR1 LNHDA and CDR2 SQIVND (reference sequence). V was clipped by 4 bases and J by 6 bases, with 16 bases between them. Participants spanned ages 18 to 89 years and resided in about two dozen US areas. Clinical history as reported by participants underpinned cohort assignment. Cohort 3 donors were reported recovered after two negative PCRs, clearance, or symptom resolution. This clone occurred a few times. The data were produced by immunoSEQ multiplex PCR, yet TCRdb's version contains in-frame clones alone and is incomplete. This table holds about 330,000 clones, around 86% found once.

This receptor was taken from a woman under 30 who had recovered from COVID-19. The sample comprised PBMCs or T cells enriched from blood (not recorded which). The J gene is TRBJ1-5, the V gene TRBV19, with a weak D call TRBD1 (6 bases). Written as DNA, the CDR3 is TGTGCCAGTAGTACGGTGGTGGGGGCGCGTCAGCCCCAGCATTTT. Protein sequence: CASSTVVGARQPQHF.